This T cell receptor beta chain came from a study of blood T cell repertoires in COVID-19 (dated by TCRdb to 2018 to 2020). General notes on the study: The collaborator samples originated in the United States, Italy and Spain and spanned the acute and convalescent phases of COVID-19. The material from the prospective study consisted of cDNA or gDNA derived from T cells, B-cell-depleted T cells, or PBMCs. Subjects who had been exposed to COVID-19, were actively infected with it, or had recovered from it provided the deeply sampled blood TCRbeta repertoires that made up the dataset. The repertoires were made available in a free public database intended to serve as a resource for research on the immune response to SARS-CoV-2. The samples were drawn from the first 160 participants of the ongoing ImmuneRACE study and from more than 1,000 subjects provided by 6 global collaborators. Sample metadata almost always included a de-identified subject ID, COVID-19 status, age in years and sex. Where HLA class I and class II types were available, the types were taken from metadata supplied by the sample provider, not from assay-based typing.

TCRbeta CDR3 regions were amplified from genomic DNA by means of the immunoSEQ Assay, a bias-controlled multiplex PCR. Concerning the study's data processing: Nucleated cell counts per sample were estimated from amplification of reference gene primers within the assay. Sequence reads were collapsed and filtered to measure the absolute abundance of every unique TCRbeta CDR3 rearrangement. For each sample, productive Simpson clonality was calculated as the square root of Simpson's diversity index across productive rearrangements. The immuneACCESS repertoire file appears here via TCRdb, limited to in-frame rearrangements. These files lack a portion of the clones; in checked studies, under half of the deficit traces to unresolved V genes, and the cause of the others is not known. For V, J and clone size, that table is used; D and trimming come from the DNA. A total of 250,000 or so clones appear in this sample, roughly nine tenths of them only once. Clones ranked in the top ten supply approximately 1.3% of the sample.

General conclusions and limits of the study: Clinical and demographic metadata were provided uncurated, with the amount varying by source and participant.

Turning to this clone: Its recognized antigen is unknown. No much larger clone is present one base from it, and per-base qualities are unavailable.

In the prospective study, participants were roughly 18 to 95 years old, resided in approximately 22 geographic areas of the United States, and were enrolled through a virtual design. Cohort assignment in the prospective study relied on participant-reported clinical history from a screening survey and a study questionnaire. Each participant in the prospective study had whole blood, serum and a nasopharyngeal or oropharyngeal swab collected by mobile phlebotomists. Participants in the prospective study had the option to provide additional blood draws and questionnaires over a roughly 2-month period. Prospective study blood samples were shipped either frozen or at room temperature before DNA extraction. Specimen: PBMCs or T cells enriched from blood (not recorded which). The receptor was derived from a human donor in a cohort exposed to, infected with or recovered from COVID-19 (not recorded which). The donor label of this sample is uncertain.

The CDR3 reads as follows: CASSVRGSSYTF. The nucleotide sequence is given as TGTGCCAGCAGCGTAAGGGGGAGTAGCTACACCTTC. The V and J segments used are TRBV9 and TRBJ1-2; the D gene is perhaps TRBD1, from 6 matching bases. The germline V gene provides CDR1 SGDLS and CDR2 YYNGEE. The CDR3 sequence holds 12 residues, the cysteine and phenylalanine included. Just the 36-base CDR3 DNA is kept, in frame starting at base 1. V gives up 1 base and J gives up 9 bases, and the segment between their germline ends measures 10 bases.